This entry lists 3 T cell receptor beta chains sequenced from one sample in a study of T-cell memory formation after mild COVID-19. TCRdb fed the 5' RACE reads into MiXCR, producing one record per CDR3 protein. The profile shows about 440,000 distinct CDR3 sequences, about 20% of them singletons. What was sequenced was PBMCs or a T cell subset sorted from them (not recorded which). The receptors were sampled from an adult woman who had mild COVID-19 (a few samples of this study predate the infection). Cell type and time point are not known.

The chain recombines TRBV14 with TRBJ1-1; D unclear. Germline V CDR1 and CDR2: SGHDN, FVKESK. Between the trimmed V and J ends, which lost 0 bases and 5 bases, there was a span of 10 bases. The CDR3 length is 14 residues. The CDR3 nucleotides are TGTGCCAGCAGCCAAGACCGGCATTTGACTGAAGCTTTCTTT. Protein sequence: CASSQDRHLTEAFF.

The rearrangement joins TRBV29-1 to TRBJ2-5, with 10 nucleotides matching TRBD1. The V segment lost 6 bases and the J segment 4 bases; nucleotides outside the gene matches: 8. Per germline, CDR1 SQVTM and CDR2 ANQGSEA. This CDR3 is 14 amino acids long. CDR3 region: CSVATGGRGETQYF. CDR3 in DNA: TGCAGCGTAGCGACAGGGGGCAGAGGAGAGACCCAGTACTTC.

This clonotype has just a few counts. The chain joins TRBV3-1 to TRBJ1-2, with unresolved D. Germline V gene lookup returns CDR1 LGHDT and CDR2 YNNKEL (reference sequence). This CDR3 spans 15 amino acids. V lost 0 bases, J lost 8 bases, and 16 bases lay in between. CDR3: CASSQEGKRFGGYTF. The CDR3 coding sequence is TGTGCCAGCAGCCAAGAGGGAAAGAGATTCGGGGGCTACACCTTC.